The 20 T cell receptor beta chains below all came from one sample that was sequenced in a study of T cell responses to AZD1222 COVID-19 vaccine. Produced via immunoSEQ multiplex PCR; TCRdb's table is partial and in-frame only. The data contain 250,000 to 300,000 clones, 90% to 95% of them singletons. The specimen comprised peripheral blood, sampled 28 days after the second AZD1222 dose. The receptor source for this set is an adult who received the AZD1222 COVID-19 vaccine.

The chain carries TRBV2 and TRBJ1-1; 7 positions agree with TRBD1. Trimming cost V 6 bases and J 5 bases; bases outside gene matches: 9. This CDR3 has 14 residues. Germline CDR1 and CDR2: SNHLY and FYNNEI. For the CDR3, the DNA is TGTGCCAGCAGCAAGGGACAGCTGAGAACTGAAGCTTTCTTT. Protein sequence: CASSKGQLRTEAFF.

This chain connects TRBV5-1 to TRBJ2-4; D perhaps matches TRBD2 (8 bases). This CDR3 region has 15 residues. Germline loops: CDR1 SGHRS, CDR2 YFSETQ. The germline V and J ends were trimmed by 0 bases and 8 bases, with 15 bases remaining between them. As DNA, the CDR3 is TGCGCCAGCAGCTTGGGAAGGGGGCGGGAGGACATTCAGTACTTC. It yields the protein CASSLGRGREDIQYF. Together with reference TRBV5-1 and TRBJ2-4, the CDR3 gives the full variable domain: KAGVTQTPRYLIKTRGQQVTLSCSPISGHRSVSWYQQTPGQGLQFLFEYFSETQRNKGNFPGRFSGRQFSNSRSEMNVSTLELGDSALYLCASSLGRGREDIQYFGAGTRLSVL.

This clone occurred once. The rearrangement links TRBV19 to TRBJ2-3, with D possibly TRBD2 on 6 matching bases. The CDR3 totals 15 residues. The V end lost 6 bases, the J end lost 2 bases, and 15 bases lay between the germline ends. Germline V lookup: CDR1 LNHDA, CDR2 SQIVND (reference sequence). This CDR3 reads CASRGSGSNTDTQYF. The CDR3 DNA reads TGTGCCAGTAGAGGAAGCGGGTCTAACACAGATACGCAGTATTTT.

In its sample, this clone was seen once. Other nucleotide sequences from this sample produce the same CDR3. The V call is TRBV9, the J call TRBJ2-7; D call uncertain. Germline CDR1 SGDLS, CDR2 YYNGEE. V was clipped by 5 bases and J by 5 bases, with 14 bases between them. The CDR3 totals 13 residues. CDR3: CASSVSGKNEQYF. CDR3 in DNA: TGTGCCAGCAGTGTATCTGGGAAAAACGAGCAGTACTTC.

The CDR3 loop is CSVEGLNNEQFF. CDR3 sequence (DNA): TGCAGCGTTGAAGGGCTAAACAATGAGCAGTTCTTC. The chain links TRBV29-1 to TRBJ2-1, with D hard to call. Between the trimmed V and J ends, which lost 1 base and 5 bases, there was a span of 6 bases. Germline lookup yields CDR1 SQVTM and CDR2 ANQGSEA. This CDR3 comprises 12 residues.

This chain connects TRBV7-8 to TRBJ1-5; D ambiguous. V lost 7 bases and J lost 5, with 24 bases in between. CDR3 length: 17 amino acids. Germline assignment: CDR1 SGHVS and CDR2 FQNEAQ. The CDR3 here is CASTTLPGPSSDQPQHF. The CDR3 DNA reads TGTGCCAGCACCACCCTGCCGGGCCCCAGCTCGGATCAGCCCCAGCATTTT.

DNA for the CDR3: TGTGCCAGTCGGGTCGGGACAGGGGTTTACGAGCAGTACTTC. This translates into CASRVGTGVYEQYF. The rearrangement links TRBV6-5 to TRBJ2-7, with 10 nucleotides matching TRBD1. Germline trimming cut 9 bases from V and 4 bases from J; bases unmatched to any gene: 9. Germline V gene data show CDR1 as MNHEY and CDR2 as SVGAGI. The CDR3 covers 14 residues.

V is TRBV25-1 and J is TRBJ1-1; D is undetermined. Germline V gene data show CDR1 as MGHDK and CDR2 as SYGVNS. This CDR3 spans 15 amino acids. V was clipped by 3 bases and J by 6 bases, with 17 bases between them. CDR3 nucleotide sequence: TGTGCCAGCAGTGATTCCCCAGCCTTAGAGGCTGAAGCTTTCTTT. It codes for CASSDSPALEAEAFF.

The chain employs TRBV5-1 and TRBJ1-3; D remains ambiguous. The germline V and J ends were trimmed by 0 bases and 1 base, with 11 bases remaining between them. Germline V CDR1 and CDR2: SGHRS, YFSETQ. The CDR3 sequence is 16 residues long. Here the CDR3 reads CASSLEARVSGNTIYF. The DNA for the CDR3 is TGCGCCAGCAGCTTGGAGGCCCGTGTGTCTGGAAACACCATATATTTT.

V usage is TRBV2 and J usage is TRBJ1-1; no clear D. Per the germline V gene, CDR1 is SNHLY and CDR2 is FYNNEI. V gave up 7 bases and J gave up 0 bases, with 6 bases separating them. This CDR3 spans 12 amino acids. The CDR3 here is CASTAMNTEAFF. In DNA, the CDR3 is TGTGCCAGCACGGCGATGAACACTGAAGCTTTCTTT.

The V and J genes are TRBV19 and TRBJ2-1, with a tentative D call TRBD2 (6 bases). Trimming removed 5 bases at V and 1 base at J, with 12 bases between. Looked up from germline, CDR1 is LNHDA and CDR2 is SQIVND (reference sequence). The CDR3 runs to 15 residues. CDR3 region: CASSWGGGSYNEQFF. CDR3 sequence (DNA): TGTGCCAGTAGTTGGGGAGGCGGGTCCTACAATGAGCAGTTCTTC.

The chain employs TRBV7-9 and TRBJ1-4; the match to TRBD1 covers 9 bases. Germline V gene lookup returns CDR1 SEHNR and CDR2 FQNEAQ (reference sequence). Losses at the gene ends were 1 base for V and 5 bases for J; bases not matched to a gene: 2. The CDR3 extends over 15 amino acids. Written as DNA, the CDR3 is TGTGCCAGCAGCTTAGGAGACAGGGGGAATGAAAAACTGTTTTTT. This codes for CASSLGDRGNEKLFF.

The chain carries TRBV27 and TRBJ2-2; 7 bases align to TRBD2. The CDR3 runs 17 residues. J lost 4 bases, V lost 5 bases, and 13 bases had no gene match. Germline V gene lookup returns CDR1 MNHEY and CDR2 SMNVEV (reference sequence). DNA for the CDR3: TGTGCCAGCAGTCCCCTATCGGTGGGAGGGACCACCGGGGAGCTGTTTTTT. Translated: CASSPLSVGGTTGELFF.

J is TRBJ1-1 and V is TRBV2, with D perhaps TRBD1 (6 bases). This CDR3 is 12 amino acids long. The ends were cut back, 7 bases at V and 4 bases at J, with 10 bases in the middle. Looked up from germline, CDR1 is SNHLY and CDR2 is FYNNEI. CDR3 residues: CASTQGGTEAFF. CDR3 DNA: TGTGCCAGCACCCAAGGGGGCACTGAAGCTTTCTTT.

The chain links TRBV9 to TRBJ2-7, with D possibly matching TRBD2 (5 bases). Looked up from germline, CDR1 is SGDLS and CDR2 is YYNGEE. The CDR3 length is 13 residues. V was shortened by 0 bases and J by 4 bases, with 8 bases between the two germline ends. The DNA of the CDR3 is TGTGCCAGCAGCGTAGAATCGGGGTACGAGCAGTACTTC. This sequence encodes CASSVESGYEQYF. The full variable domain, rest sourced from reference TRBV9 and TRBJ2-7, is DSGVTQTPKHLITATGQRVTLRCSPRSGDLSVYWYQQSLDQGLQFLIQYYNGEERAKGNILERFSAQQFPDLHSELNLSSLELGDSALYFCASSVESGYEQYFGPGTRLTVT.

CDR3 in DNA: TGTGCCAGCAGTTTAGGAGGGGGCGGCGGCTATGGCTACACCTTC. This sequence encodes CASSLGGGGGYGYTF. The V call is TRBV28, the J call TRBJ1-2, with TRBD1 matching 7 bases. Germline V gene sequence: CDR1 MDHEN, CDR2 SYDVKM. There are 15 residues in the CDR3. V lost 2 bases to trimming and J lost 4 bases; unmatched junction nucleotides: 7.

The rearrangement links TRBV12-3 or TRBV12-4 to TRBJ1-1, with D perhaps matching TRBD1 (6 bases). This CDR3 comprises 13 residues. V was trimmed by 6 bases and J by 7 bases, leaving 15 bases between them. The CDR3 reads CASSPGGGREAFF. The CDR3 nucleotides read TGTGCCAGCAGCCCAGGCGGGGGCCGTGAAGCTTTCTTT.

The chain uses TRBV2 and TRBJ1-1; 8 bases are a match to TRBD1. Germline assignment: CDR1 SNHLY and CDR2 FYNNEI. The ends lost 7 bases at V and 3 bases at J; junction bases unmatched: 4. This CDR3 is built from 13 residues. Here the CDR3 reads CASTQGEYTEAFF. DNA for the CDR3: TGTGCCAGCACACAGGGGGAGTACACTGAAGCTTTCTTT.

The rearrangement uses TRBV6-5 and TRBJ2-2; D is possibly TRBD2 (6 bases). The V end lost 6 bases, the J end lost 7 bases, and 12 bases lay between the germline ends. From germline, CDR1 is MNHEY and CDR2 SVGAGI. CDR3 length: 13 residues. CDR3 loop: CASSLEGFGELFF. CDR3 in DNA: TGTGCCAGCAGCCTGGAGGGTTTCGGGGAGCTGTTTTTT.

The chain links TRBV24-1 to TRBJ2-3, with D tentatively TRBD1 (5 bases). The CDR3 spans 14 residues. CDR1 and CDR2 from the germline V gene are KGHDR and SFDVKD. V was shortened by 1 base and J by 4 bases, with 8 bases between the two germline ends. The CDR3 DNA reads as TGTGCCACCAGTGATTTTTCAGGGCCAGATACGCAGTATTTT. Translation gives CATSDFSGPDTQYF.